This T cell receptor beta chain was profiled in a study of sequential checkpoint blockade in melanoma. Trimming stripped 5 bases from V and 7 bases from J, with 17 bases between. The CDR3 sequence is 14 residues long. CDR1 is MNHGY, CDR2 SAAAGT, per germline. Indicated treatment: randomized to nivolumab then ipilimumab (arm A) or the reverse (arm B). Only a few counts were recorded for this clone. Sequencing was performed with immunoSEQ multiplex PCR; in TCRdb, only in-frame clones are kept and a portion is missing. The sample has a few thousand clones, about 20% seen once; the top ten hold about 8.1%.

J is TRBJ2-5 and V is TRBV6-8, with D unresolved. The clonotype was recovered from a human donor with melanoma. The material sequenced was tumor tissue (inferred from file names), taken from a patient given nivolumab and ipilimumab in sequence. CDR3 sequence (DNA): TGTGCCAGCAGTCAACCGGGCCCCGGTCGGACCCAGTACTTC. As protein: CASSQPGPGRTQYF.